This T cell receptor (beta chain) appears in the sequencing data of a study of T cells after yellow fever vaccination. On this clonotype itself: The antigen is undetermined.

TCRdb passed the 5' RACE reads through MiXCR, listing each CDR3 protein once. The table lists under 200,000 distinct CDR3 sequences, about 11% of them singletons. Broader study findings: The appearance of a small share of clonotypes in both CD4 and CD8 compartments was observed. Post-booster samples contained most primary-vaccination clones (approximately 96% CD4, about 90% CD8). Researchers cautioned that FACS-sorted repertoires could harbor abundant clonotypes contaminating from the bulk population.

CDR3 length equals 14 residues. Germline V gene lookup returns CDR1 SGHDN and CDR2 FVKESK. V lost 1 base to trimming and J lost 2 bases, with 8 bases between them. The V and J genes are TRBV14 and TRBJ2-5, with D uncertain. The receptor was derived from a man in his late teens or twenties who received the YFV17D yellow fever vaccine. The sample was CD8+ T cells sorted from PBMCs, taken 15 days after the yellow fever booster vaccination. The CDR3 region is CASSQVVGQETQYF. Here the CDR3 DNA reads TGTGCCAGCAGCCAAGTGGTCGGACAAGAGACCCAGTACTTC.